This passage covers 10 T cell receptor delta chains from one sample sequenced in a study of gamma-delta chains in newborns, infants, children. TCRdb fed the reads into CATT to redo clone calling. The sample has 10,000 to 13,000 delta-chain clones, roughly 9% seen once; the top ten hold roughly 9%. Sequenced input: blood. The source of these receptors is a child who was a newborn, infant or young child, either healthy, febrile or measles-vaccinated (not recorded which).

V usage is TRDV2 and J usage is TRDJ1; possibly TRDD3 for D (6 bases). From germline, CDR1 is GEAIGNYY and CDR2 EKD. This CDR3 has 15 amino acids. V lost 9 bases to trimming and J lost 4 bases, with 23 bases between them. The CDR3 coding sequence is TGTGCCGCGAGACACCTCCTGGGGCGAGTCGATAAACTCATCTTT. Its protein is CAARHLLGRVDKLIF.

This clone showed up just a few times. A single base separates this from a much larger clone, so it may be a read error. The CDR3 protein is CACDTAGDSSWDTRQMFF. CDR3 bases: TGTGCCTGTGACACCGCGGGGGATAGCTCCTGGGACACCCGACAGATGTTTTTC. The V gene is TRDV2, the J gene TRDJ3; 8 bases are shared with TRDD3. J lost 0 bases, V lost 0 bases, and 3 bases had no gene match. Germline lookup yields CDR1 GEAIGNYY and CDR2 EKD. This CDR3 contains 18 residues.

This clone has a handful of counts. This CDR3 is also generated by other DNA sequences in the sample. The rearrangement joins TRDV2 to TRDJ3, with D perhaps TRDD3 (6 bases). Germline values: CDR1 GEAIGNYY, CDR2 EKD. This CDR3 comprises 18 residues. Trimming removed 0 bases at V and 0 bases at J, with 11 bases between. DNA of the CDR3: TGTGCCTGTGACACCGTACTGGGTAGCTCCTGGGACACCCGACAGATGTTTTTC. This encodes CACDTVLGSSWDTRQMFF.

As concerns this clone: This clone may be a read error of a much larger clone one base away. This chain uses TRDV2 with TRDJ3; no definite D call. V gave up 4 bases and J gave up 0 bases, with 9 bases separating them. CDR3 length: 16 amino acids. Germline CDR1 GEAIGNYY, CDR2 EKD. Here the CDR3 DNA reads TGTGCCTGTGAGTTACTGAGCTCCTGGGACACCCGACAGATGTTTTTC. It encodes CACELLSSWDTRQMFF.

The sample holds a few counts of this clone. This sequence joins TRDV2 and TRDJ1, with 11 bases matching TRDD3. Germline values: CDR1 GEAIGNYY, CDR2 EKD. V dropped 3 bases and J dropped 3; count of bases not matched to a gene: 11. The CDR3 runs 17 residues. The CDR3 region has the DNA TGTGCCTGTGACCTCCCCGCGTCCTGGGGGATACCCGATAAACTCATCTTT. Residues: CACDLPASWGIPDKLIF.

This clone came up a few times. CDR3 sequence reads: CACDTVLGDKGWDTRQMFF. The CDR3 nucleotides are TGTGCCTGTGACACTGTACTGGGGGATAAAGGCTGGGACACCCGACAGATGTTTTTC. The chain joins TRDV2 to TRDJ3, with 11 bases identical to TRDD3. Germline V lookup: CDR1 GEAIGNYY, CDR2 EKD. This CDR3 spans 19 amino acids. The ends lost 1 base at V and 3 bases at J; junction bases unmatched: 7.

J is TRDJ1 and V is TRDV1; 9 bases match TRDD3. The V segment lost 0 bases and the J segment 4 bases; nucleotides outside the gene matches: 24. This CDR3 has 22 amino acids. The germline CDR1 and CDR2 sequences are TSWWSYY and QGS. The CDR3, as DNA: TGTGCTCTTGGGGAACTGAATTCTGCGTCCTCTGATCCGGGGGATACCCTCGATAAACTCATCTTT. It specifies CALGELNSASSDPGDTLDKLIF.

Relative to its sample, this clone is medium-sized (0.01 to 0.1%). This chain links TRDV2 with TRDJ3; 9 bases are a match to TRDD3. The CDR3 contains 21 residues. V was pared by 1 base and J by 0 bases, with 12 bases of the junction left unmatched. The germline V gene has CDR1 GEAIGNYY and CDR2 EKD. Here the CDR3 DNA reads TGTGCCTGTGACACTTACTGGGGGACGACCGCCAGCTCCTGGGACACCCGACAGATGTTTTTC. Translation: CACDTYWGTTASSWDTRQMFF.

In its sample, this clone was seen a few times. A much larger clone lies a single base off, so this may be a read error. The chain employs TRDV2 and TRDJ1; 10 bases agree with TRDD3. V was clipped by 0 bases and J by 8 bases; unmatched bases: 26. This CDR3 comprises 21 residues. CDR1 is GEAIGNYY, CDR2 EKD, per germline. As DNA, the CDR3 is TGTGCCTGTGACACCGTGTCAGCTCCTGACTGGGGGATTCCGCCCCTAGGGAAACTCATCTTT. Encoded protein: CACDTVSAPDWGIPPLGKLIF.

Concerning this clone itself: This may stem from a read error, because a much larger clone lies one nucleotide away. The chain links TRDV2 to TRDJ3; 10 nucleotides line up with TRDD3. The CDR3 has 22 residues. The germline gives CDR1 GEAIGNYY, CDR2 EKD. The CDR3 protein is CACGTAGEWGIPSSWDTRQMFF. The CDR3 nucleotides read TGTGCCTGTGGCACCGCGGGGGAATGGGGGATACCGAGCTCCTGGGACACCCGACAGATGTTTTTC.